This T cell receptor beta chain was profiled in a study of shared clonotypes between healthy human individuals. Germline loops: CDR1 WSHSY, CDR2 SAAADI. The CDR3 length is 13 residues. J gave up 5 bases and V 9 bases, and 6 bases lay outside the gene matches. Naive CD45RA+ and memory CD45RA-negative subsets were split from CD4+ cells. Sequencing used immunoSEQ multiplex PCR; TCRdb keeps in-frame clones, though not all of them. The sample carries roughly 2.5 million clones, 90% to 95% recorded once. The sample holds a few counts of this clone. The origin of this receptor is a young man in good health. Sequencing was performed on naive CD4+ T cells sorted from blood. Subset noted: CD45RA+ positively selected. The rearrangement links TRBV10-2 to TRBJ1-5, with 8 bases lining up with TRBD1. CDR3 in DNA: TGCGCCAGTCAGGACAGGGTGGATCAGCCCCAGCATTTT. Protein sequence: CASQDRVDQPQHF.